The 29 T cell receptor beta chains below were found in one sample sequenced in a study of T cells after yellow fever vaccination. TCRdb processed the 5' RACE reads anew with MiXCR; each CDR3 protein has one entry. The sample contains fewer than 650,000 distinct CDR3 sequences, 21% of which appear only once. Specimen: PBMCs, collected around 3 weeks after the first yellow fever vaccination. These receptors all stem from a man between 18 and 35 years old who received the YFV17D yellow fever vaccine.

This rearrangement joins TRBV6-2 or TRBV6-3 to TRBJ1-5; a possible D gene is TRBD1 (6 bases). V lost 2 bases and J lost 1, with 15 bases in between. The germline V gene has CDR1 MNHEY and CDR2 SVGEGT. This CDR3 has 17 residues. The CDR3 region is CASSYSGGQGSNQPQHF. The CDR3 DNA sequence: TGTGCCAGCAGTTACAGCGGGGGGCAAGGAAGCAATCAGCCCCAGCATTTT.

The chain joins TRBV5-6 to TRBJ2-2; possible D gene TRBD2, 6 bases. Germline assignment: CDR1 SGHDT and CDR2 YYEEEE. The ends were cut back, 1 base at V and 0 bases at J, with 19 bases in the middle. This CDR3 spans 19 amino acids. CDR3 sequence (DNA): TGTGCCAGCAGCTTGTTTCTTAGGTTAGCGGATACGAACACCGGGGAGCTGTTTTTT. It encodes CASSLFLRLADTNTGELFF.

V gene TRBV18 combines with J gene TRBJ2-7; D is unresolved. V was trimmed by 0 bases and J by 2 bases, leaving 8 bases between them. The CDR3 loop spans 14 amino acids. Germline values: CDR1 KGHSH, CDR2 LQKENI. The CDR3 DNA reads as TGTGCCAGCTCACCACCTGAATCAACCTACGAGCAGTACGTC. This codes for CASSPPESTYEQYV.

This chain uses TRBV2 with TRBJ2-2; D is perhaps TRBD1 or TRBD2 (5 bases each). The germline V and J ends were trimmed by 10 bases and 4 bases, with 16 bases remaining between them. The CDR3 runs to 14 residues. Looked up from germline, CDR1 is SNHLY and CDR2 is FYNNEI. The CDR3, as DNA: TGTGCCACTGGAAGAGGGGTGAGCACCGGGGAGCTGTTTTTT. Protein product: CATGRGVSTGELFF.

The V gene is TRBV20-1, the J gene TRBJ1-1, with D unclear. Trimming took off 0 bases at V and 1 base at J, with 9 bases between the two ends. Germline V gives CDR1 DFQATT, CDR2 SNEGSKA (reference sequence). The CDR3 sequence is 14 residues long. The CDR3 loop reads CSARDPTRNTEAFF. CDR3 DNA sequence: TGCAGTGCTAGAGACCCGACAAGGAACACTGAAGCTTTCTTT.

This sequence joins TRBV4-3 and TRBJ2-3; 9 bases match TRBD2. The CDR3 has 20 residues. V shed 0 bases, J shed 1 base, and the junction held 14 bases outside the gene matches. CDR1 LGHNA and CDR2 YSLEER come from the germline V gene. In DNA, the CDR3 is TGCGCCAGCAGCCAAGATCGGGCCAGCGGGGGGATTCGGGGCACAGATACGCAGTATTTT. It specifies CASSQDRASGGIRGTDTQYF.

In this sample, this clonotype turned up a few times. The chain combines TRBV7-3 with TRBJ2-3; D call uncertain. This CDR3 region has 13 residues. Trimming took off 5 bases at V and 2 bases at J, with 8 bases between the two ends. Germline V gives CDR1 SGHTA, CDR2 FQGTGA. The CDR3 here is CASSRGHTDTQYF. The CDR3 DNA is TGTGCCAGCAGCCGTGGCCACACAGATACGCAGTATTTT. The complete variable domain, with remaining parts taken from reference TRBV7-3 and TRBJ2-3, reads GAGVSQTPSNKVTEKGKYVELRCDPISGHTALYWYRQSLGQGPEFLIYFQGTGAADDSGLPNDRFFAVRPEGSVSTLKIQRTERGDSAVYLCASSRGHTDTQYFGPGTRLTVL.

The chain links TRBV20-1 to TRBJ1-5; no clear D. Trimming shortened V by 0 bases and J by 2 bases, and 11 bases separated the two germline ends. This CDR3 is 15 amino acids long. Germline-derived CDR1 and CDR2 are DFQATT and SNEGSKA (reference sequence). The CDR3, as DNA: TGCAGTGCTAGAGATTTTCAGGACGGCAATCAGCCCCAGCATTTT. This encodes CSARDFQDGNQPQHF.

The genes are TRBV10-3 and TRBJ2-1; D may be TRBD2 (6 bases). Trimming removed 9 bases from V and 4 bases from J, with 19 bases in between. CDR3 length: 15 residues. Per germline, CDR1 ENHRY and CDR2 SYGVKD. CDR3 sequence: CAIAVERVSYNEQFF. CDR3 DNA: TGTGCCATAGCTGTGGAGCGGGTCTCGTACAATGAGCAGTTCTTC.

The chain carries TRBV7-2 and TRBJ2-5, with no clear D. Between the trimmed V and J ends, which lost 7 bases and 1 base, there was a span of 10 bases. Looked up from germline, CDR1 is SGHTA and CDR2 is FQGNSA. CDR3 length equals 13 residues. The CDR3 coding sequence is TGTGCCAGCACCTACATGACCCAAGAGACCCAGTACTTC. This encodes CASTYMTQETQYF.

V and J are TRBV5-1 and TRBJ2-5; D possibly matches TRBD1 or TRBD2 (6 bases each). This CDR3 spans 15 amino acids. Between the trimmed V and J ends, which lost 7 bases and 2 bases, there was a span of 18 bases. CDR1 and CDR2 (germline): SGHRS, YFSETQ. The CDR3 here is CASVRLGGKQETQYF. The CDR3 coding sequence is TGCGCCAGCGTCCGGCTCGGGGGCAAACAAGAGACCCAGTACTTC.

This chain joins TRBV2 and TRBJ2-6, with 7 positions matching TRBD1. Germline values: CDR1 SNHLY, CDR2 FYNNEI. The CDR3 is 14 amino acids. V lost 6 bases, J lost 3 bases, and 2 bases stayed unmatched. CDR3 bases: TGTGCCAGCAGGACAGGGTATGGGGCCAACGTCCTGACTTTC. Amino acid sequence: CASRTGYGANVLTF.

This clonotype was observed a few times. The genes are TRBV20-1 and TRBJ2-3; 11 bases match TRBD1. The CDR3 sequence is 13 residues long. The germline V gene encodes CDR1 DFQATT and CDR2 SNEGSKA (reference sequence). The CDR3 reads CRTGTGGTDTQYF. The DNA for the CDR3 is TGCAGGACCGGGACAGGGGGAACAGATACGCAGTATTTT.

As to this clonotype: Since the CDR3 does not end with the conserved phenylalanine or tryptophan, this likely comes from a read error. The J gene is TRBJ1-6, the V gene TRBV5-1, with 8 positions matching TRBD1. In germline, CDR1 is SGHRS, CDR2 YFSETQ. The CDR3 length is 16 residues. V was clipped by 1 base and J by 10 bases; unmatched bases: 10. CDR3 sequence (DNA): TGCGCCAGCAGCTTGACGGGGACAGGTCGGTTGTCACCCCTCCACCTT. It translates to CASSLTGTGRLSPLHL.

This clonotype was seen a handful of times. The chain uses TRBV12-3 or TRBV12-4 and TRBJ2-1, with D possibly being TRBD1 (5 bases). This CDR3 is built from 12 residues. Deletions cut 2 bases from V and 8 bases from J, with 7 bases between. The CDR3 here is CASSLRQYEQFF. CDR3 sequence (DNA): TGTGCCAGCAGTTTAAGACAGTATGAGCAGTTCTTC.

A word on this clonotype: The junction shows a germline mismatch at one end, possibly a read error. The chain carries TRBV27 and TRBJ2-1; TRBD2 matches 9 bases. Germline V gene data show CDR1 as MNHEY and CDR2 as SMNVEV (reference sequence). The CDR3 spans 15 residues. CDR3 DNA sequence: TGCGCCAGCAGCCCGAGCGGGGGGCCTTACAATGAGCAGTTCTTC. Protein sequence: CASSPSGGPYNEQFF.

This clonotype was observed a few times. The V gene is TRBV28, the J gene TRBJ2-3, with 9 bases identical to TRBD1. Germline CDR1 is MDHEN and CDR2 is SYDVKM. The J segment lost 1 base and the V segment lost 8 bases, leaving 7 bases of the junction unmatched. The CDR3 has 15 amino acids. The CDR3 protein is CASLEGQGGTDTQYF. The CDR3 DNA reads TGTGCCAGCTTGGAGGGACAGGGTGGCACAGATACGCAGTATTTT.

The chain recombines TRBV5-5 with TRBJ2-7; D is unclear. The CDR3 is made up of 14 amino acids. V was trimmed by 0 bases and J by 2 bases, leaving 9 bases between them. Germline V gene data show CDR1 as SGHKS and CDR2 as YYEKEE (reference sequence). The CDR3 region is CASSLAPETYEQYV. The CDR3 DNA reads as TGTGCCAGCAGCTTGGCTCCAGAGACCTACGAGCAGTACGTC.

The chain uses TRBV5-6 and TRBJ2-1, with D perhaps matching TRBD2 (5 bases). V gave up 5 bases and J gave up 0 bases, with 12 bases separating them. The CDR3 length is 15 residues. From germline, CDR1 is SGHDT and CDR2 YYEEEE. CDR3 residues: CASRPGLSSYNEQFF. DNA of the CDR3: TGTGCCAGCAGGCCCGGACTTAGCTCCTACAATGAGCAGTTCTTC.

The chain combines TRBV10-3 with TRBJ2-7; D not resolved. V gave up 0 bases and J gave up 6 bases, with 12 bases separating them. The CDR3 totals 14 residues. The germline V gene encodes CDR1 ENHRY and CDR2 SYGVKD. The CDR3 bases are TGTGCCATCAGTGAGTCAAGCCAACGGCTCGAGCAGTACTTC. Amino acids: CAISESSQRLEQYF.

A remark on this clonotype: It may be a read error: a sequence one base away is much more abundant. The gene calls are TRBV7-9 and TRBJ2-2; TRBD2 is a possible D gene (5 bases). The CDR3 contains 15 residues. Germline CDR1 reads SEHNR; CDR2 reads FQNEAQ (reference sequence). The CDR3 loop is CASSLYGPNTGELYF. The CDR3, as DNA: TGTGCCAGCAGCTTGTATGGACCGAACACCGGGGAGCTGTATTTT.

At least ten counts were recorded for this clonotype. The chain has TRBV7-9 and TRBJ2-3; D remains ambiguous. Per the germline V gene, CDR1 is SEHNR and CDR2 is FQNEAQ (reference sequence). The CDR3 runs to 14 residues. Deletions cut 1 base from V and 3 bases from J, with 8 bases between. CDR3 in DNA: TGTGCCAGCAGCTTAGACGGTTATACAGATACGCAGTATTTT. Translating it yields CASSLDGYTDTQYF.

This clonotype was seen many times. The gene calls are TRBV5-1 and TRBJ2-5; D not resolved. The V end lost 0 bases, the J end lost 2 bases, and 8 bases lay between the germline ends. The CDR3 is made up of 14 amino acids. CDR1 SGHRS and CDR2 YFSETQ come from the germline V gene. CDR3 coding DNA: TGCGCCAGCAGCTTGGTAGGCAGACAAGAGACCCAGTACTTC. As protein: CASSLVGRQETQYF.

The rearrangement links TRBV11-3 to TRBJ2-5, with 7 bases lining up with TRBD1. Germline CDR1 is SGHNT and CDR2 is YENEEA. V dropped 5 bases and J dropped 5; count of bases not matched to a gene: 11. The CDR3 is 15 residues long. CDR3 nucleotides: TGTGCCAGCAGCCCCCGCCCAACAGGGGTCGAGACCCAGTACTTC. Protein product: CASSPRPTGVETQYF. Complete variable domain (other parts from reference TRBV11-3 and TRBJ2-5): EAGVVQSPRYKIIEKKQPVAFWCNPISGHNTLYWYLQNLGQGPELLIRYENEEAVDDSQLPKDRFSAERLKGVDSTLKIQPAELGDSAVYLCASSPRPTGVETQYFGPGTRLLVL.

This clonotype showed up just a few times. The J gene is TRBJ1-5, the V gene TRBV7-2; 8 bases are a match to TRBD1. In germline, CDR1 is SGHTA, CDR2 FQGNSA. The V and J ends lost 5 bases and 7 bases, in that order; junction bases with no gene match: 10. CDR3 length: 15 residues. This CDR3 reads CASSPTGQGGQPQHF. The CDR3 DNA reads TGTGCCAGCAGCCCGACCGGACAGGGAGGGCAGCCCCAGCATTTT.

This clonotype appeared a few times. V and J are TRBV5-5 and TRBJ2-2; the match to TRBD1 covers 10 bases. CDR1 is SGHKS and CDR2 is YYEKEE in the germline V gene (reference sequence). The CDR3 loop spans 16 amino acids. The junction had 10 bases not matched to a gene; V was cut back by 6 bases and J by 5 bases. The CDR3 DNA follows: TGTGCCAGCAACCCCTCCCCGGGACAGGGGACCGGGGAGCTGTTTTTT. Encoded protein: CASNPSPGQGTGELFF.

This clonotype was observed a handful of times. The V gene is TRBV2, the J gene TRBJ2-3; D not certain. This CDR3 spans 12 amino acids. Germline values: CDR1 SNHLY, CDR2 FYNNEI. V lost 7 bases to trimming and J lost 7 bases, with 12 bases between them. CDR3 nucleotide sequence: TGTGCCAGCATGGCGGCCGGTAATACGCAGTATTTT. Protein product: CASMAAGNTQYF.

This clonotype showed up just a few times. This chain uses TRBV12-3 or TRBV12-4 with TRBJ2-7, with D hard to call. Trimming removed 6 bases at V and 0 bases at J, with 12 bases between. The CDR3 extends over 14 amino acids. Here the CDR3 reads CASSPQINSYEQYF. The CDR3 DNA reads TGTGCCAGCAGCCCACAGATAAACTCCTACGAGCAGTACTTC.

This clonotype was seen a handful of times. The genes are TRBV19 and TRBJ2-5; weak D call: TRBD2 (6 bases). Germline V gene sequence: CDR1 LNHDA, CDR2 SQIVND (reference sequence). The V end lost 3 bases, the J end lost 3 bases, and 11 bases lay between the germline ends. This CDR3 has 14 residues. CDR3 nucleotides: TGTGCCAGTAGTATCAGTTCTAGCGAAGAGACCCAGTACTTC. It is translated as CASSISSSEETQYF.